This note documents a single T cell receptor (beta chain) sequence. No antigen is known for it. This entry belongs to a study of shared clonotypes between healthy human individuals. Study-level results: Investigators collected only blood, and repertoires in tissues likely differ.

Assay used: immunoSEQ multiplex PCR; TCRdb lists only in-frame clones, some missing. The sample lists fewer than 700,000 clones; around 78% were seen once. CDR1 is SGHNT and CDR2 is YENEEA in the germline V gene. V was cut by 6 bases and J by 1 base, with 19 bases left in between. The CDR3 is 17 residues long. Around 90 million PBMCs per unsorted sample were used for genomic DNA. The chain employs TRBV11-3 and TRBJ2-1; D is possibly TRBD1 or TRBD2 (5 bases each). Sequenced: PBMCs. The sequence was collected from a woman aged 35 to 49 in good health. Some clones in this sample may be carry-over from other donors' samples. CDR3 bases: TGTGCCAGCAGTAGGAGGTCGGGCAGGGATTCCTACAATGAGCAGTTCTTC. This sequence encodes CASSRRSGRDSYNEQFF.